The 5 T cell receptor beta chains in this list originate from one sample, sequenced in a study of blood T cell repertoires in COVID-19. Assay: immunoSEQ multiplex PCR; the TCRdb copy retains only in-frame clones and omits some. The table has about 230,000 clones, around 83% seen once. The specimen sequenced was peripheral blood. These TCRs come from a woman aged 45-65 years with acute or convalescent COVID-19.

The chain has TRBV4-2 and TRBJ1-2; TRBD1 aligns across 9 bases. The CDR3 has 16 amino acids. Germline loops: CDR1 LGHNA, CDR2 YNFKEQ. V shed 1 base and J 5 bases; nucleotides not matched to a gene: 8. CDR3 nucleotides: TGTGCCAGCAGCCAAGTGAACACTGACAGGGGGTATGGCTACACCTTC. This codes for CASSQVNTDRGYGYTF.

The gene calls are TRBV7-3 and TRBJ2-1; 10 bases line up with TRBD2. The germline gives CDR1 SGHTA, CDR2 FQGTGA. The CDR3 totals 15 residues. The V segment lost 2 bases and the J segment 5 bases; nucleotides outside the gene matches: 3. CDR3 DNA sequence: TGTGCCAGCAGCTTAGGGACTAGCGAAAACAATGAGCAGTTCTTC. It codes for CASSLGTSENNEQFF.

This chain joins TRBV2 and TRBJ2-4, with a possible D match to TRBD1 (5 bases). The CDR3 runs to 17 residues. The ends were cut back, 1 base at V and 2 bases at J, with 15 bases in the middle. Germline V gives CDR1 SNHLY, CDR2 FYNNEI. This chain's CDR3 is CASSEVLQAHPKNIQYF. The CDR3 DNA reads as TGTGCCAGCAGTGAAGTTTTACAGGCGCACCCCAAAAACATTCAGTACTTC.

This sequence joins TRBV23-1 and TRBJ1-2; D possibly corresponds to TRBD1 (6 bases). TRBV23-1 is treated as an ORF (open reading frame) with a function not yet certain. This CDR3 has 14 residues. V dropped 2 bases and J dropped 3 bases, with 10 bases sitting between them. The CDR3 sequence: CASSQGGGDYGYTF. For the CDR3, the DNA is TGCGCCAGCAGTCAAGGAGGGGGGGACTATGGCTACACCTTC.

The rearrangement uses TRBV9 and TRBJ2-6; D uncertain. The CDR3 extends over 15 amino acids. V shed 4 bases and J shed 2 bases, with 10 bases lying between them. Germline V gene sequence: CDR1 SGDLS, CDR2 YYNGEE. The CDR3 loop is CASSSPYTGANVLTF. The CDR3 nucleotides are TGTGCCAGCAGCTCACCCTATACTGGGGCCAACGTCCTGACTTTC.